This entry lists 8 T cell receptor beta chains sequenced from one sample in a study of cytomegalovirus exposure and HLA in healthy donors. The table came from immunoSEQ multiplex PCR; TCRdb's copy has only in-frame clones and leaves some out. In the table there are some 74,000 clones, approximately 93% of which are singletons. The sample consisted of PBMCs. All receptors derive from a woman under 40 in good health and CMV-seronegative.

The V and J genes are TRBV30 and TRBJ1-6; weak D call: TRBD1 (5 bases). V lost 4 bases and J 1 base, leaving 8 bases between the germline ends. In germline, CDR1 is GTSNPN, CDR2 SVGIG (reference sequence). The CDR3 extends over 14 amino acids. The chain's CDR3 is CAWIGGSYNSPLHF. CDR3 nucleotide sequence: TGTGCCTGGATCGGGGGTTCCTATAATTCACCCCTCCACTTT. The full variable domain, with the rest looked up from reference TRBV30 and TRBJ1-6, is SQTIHQWPATLVQPVGSPLSLECTVEGTSNPNLYWYRQAAGRGLQLLFYSVGIGQISSEVPQNLSASRPQDRQFILSSKKLLLSDSGFYLCAWIGGSYNSPLHFGNGTRLTVT.

The chain recombines TRBV6-1 with TRBJ2-1; D is unclear. V lost 6 bases to trimming and J lost 3 bases, with 9 bases between them. CDR3 length: 13 amino acids. Per germline, CDR1 MNHNS and CDR2 SASEGT. CDR3 in amino acids: CASRAGFYNEQFF. For the CDR3, the DNA is TGTGCCAGCAGAGCCGGGTTCTACAATGAGCAGTTCTTC.

The chain links TRBV7-9 to TRBJ2-7; 7 positions agree with TRBD1. Germline CDR1 SEHNR, CDR2 FQNEAQ (reference sequence). V lost 0 bases to trimming and J lost 3 bases; unmatched junction nucleotides: 8. The CDR3 length is 16 residues. For the CDR3, the DNA is TGTGCCAGCAGCTTAGCCGAAGGGGGCTTCCGCTACGAGCAGTACTTC. This encodes CASSLAEGGFRYEQYF.

This chain connects TRBV30 to TRBJ1-4, with 7 bases identical to TRBD1. The junction had 13 bases not matched to a gene; V was cut back by 4 bases and J by 2 bases. CDR3 size: 17 residues. Germline loops: CDR1 GTSNPN, CDR2 SVGIG (reference sequence). CDR3 residues: CAWNIKTGWGTNEKLFF. In nucleotides, the CDR3 is TGTGCCTGGAACATTAAGACAGGGTGGGGGACTAATGAAAAACTGTTTTTT.

V gene TRBV6-1 combines with J gene TRBJ1-2; 8 bases are a match to TRBD1. Unmatched junction bases numbered 6, after V lost 2 bases and J lost 7 bases. The CDR3 covers 14 residues. The germline V gene has CDR1 MNHNS and CDR2 SASEGT. The CDR3 coding sequence is TGTGCCAGCAGTGAACAGGGGGCTGTGGGTGGCTACACCTTC. It encodes CASSEQGAVGGYTF.

The chain employs TRBV15 and TRBJ2-7; 9 bases agree with TRBD1. The CDR3 spans 16 residues. Trimming cost V 3 bases and J 6 bases; bases outside gene matches: 12. Germline V gene lookup returns CDR1 LNHNV and CDR2 YYDKDF (reference sequence). The CDR3 spells CATSRVAGTGSAEQYF. CDR3 nucleotide sequence: TGTGCCACCAGCAGGGTTGCCGGGACAGGGTCTGCCGAGCAGTACTTC.

This chain links TRBV28 with TRBJ2-7; D may be TRBD1 (5 bases). V lost 2 bases and J lost 4, with 12 bases in between. Germline lookup yields CDR1 MDHEN and CDR2 SYDVKM. The CDR3 contains 14 residues. The CDR3 DNA reads as TGTGCCAGCAGTTTACCCGACAGAGGTTACGAGCAGTACTTC. This translates into CASSLPDRGYEQYF.

The rearrangement links TRBV5-1 to TRBJ2-3; 8 positions match TRBD1. J was trimmed by 4 bases and V by 0 bases; bases with no gene match: 4. This CDR3 has 15 residues. Germline V gives CDR1 SGHRS, CDR2 YFSETQ. This CDR3 is CASSLGSGGADTQYF. As DNA, the CDR3 is TGCGCCAGCAGCTTGGGCTCAGGGGGCGCAGATACGCAGTATTTT. Based on the CDR3 plus reference TRBV5-1 and TRBJ2-3, the full variable domain is KAGVTQTPRYLIKTRGQQVTLSCSPISGHRSVSWYQQTPGQGLQFLFEYFSETQRNKGNFPGRFSGRQFSNSRSEMNVSTLELGDSALYLCASSLGSGGADTQYFGPGTRLTVL.